This T cell receptor (beta chain) was sequenced during a study of vaccination and CD4 T cells after COVID-19. Study-wide background: The convalescents were made up of six males and four females, two of whom were Hispanic. Either the Pfizer-BioNTech BNT162b2 or Moderna mRNA-1273 vaccine was given as two doses.

Germline trimming cut 5 bases from V and 1 base from J; bases unmatched to any gene: 5. CDR1 is MNHNS, CDR2 SASEGT, per germline. The CDR3 sequence is 14 residues long. Noted treatment: approximately 9-day PBMC culture with coronavirus spike peptide pools or control peptides (ViraFEST assay). With the Oncomine TCR Beta short-read assay, DNA from cultured CD4+ T cells was sequenced. Genomic DNA extraction was carried out from cultured CD4+ T cells. TCRdb recomputed calls from the PCR reads with MiXCR, one row per CDR3 protein. Among under 9,500 distinct CDR3 sequences listed, approximately 70% were seen once. To note about this clonotype: Its antigen is unidentified.

The sequencing sample was made of CD4+ T cells from blood, cultured in vitro. The chain is built from TRBV6-1 and TRBJ2-7; 7 positions match TRBD2. This clonotype originated in a human donor who had recovered from COVID-19. CDR3 loop: CASSPPGGSYEQYF. In nucleotides, the CDR3 is TGTGCCAGCAGTCCCCCGGGGGGTTCCTACGAGCAGTACTTC.